The present entry profiles one T cell receptor (beta chain) with its context. Profiled with immunoSEQ multiplex PCR; TCRdb holds only in-frame clones, not every one. The data contain around 50,000 clones, 82% of them singletons. The record originates from a study of PD-L1 blockade in urothelial cancer. V dropped 6 bases and J dropped 2; count of bases not matched to a gene: 20. There are 20 residues in the CDR3. Germline V gene data show CDR1 as KGHSH and CDR2 as LQKENI. As for time point: pretreatment peripheral blood. The sample was PBMCs, taken around atezolizumab (anti-PD-L1) treatment. The receptor was derived from a man between 50 and 59 years old with urothelial cancer. The chain uses TRBV18 and TRBJ1-5; 9 nucleotides line up with TRBD1. The CDR3 reads CASSRGRRDRATSGNQPQHF. The CDR3 DNA follows: TGTGCCAGCTCCCGAGGCCGAAGGGACAGGGCGACCTCAGGCAATCAGCCCCAGCATTTT.